The clone carrying this T cell receptor (beta chain) has just a few counts. Its specificity is not known. The PCR made use of 60 Vbeta and 13 Jbeta primers. The table came from immunoSEQ multiplex PCR; TCRdb's copy has only in-frame clones and leaves some out. Of roughly 89,000 clones in the sample, 80% were seen once. This sample was taken from a study of cytomegalovirus exposure and HLA in healthy donors. Across the whole study: The Caucasian-associated ancestry cluster held 65% to 85% of more than 350 genotyped donors.

Regarding the study as a whole: According to an earlier analysis, most TCR beta V segments yielded productive rearrangements about 87% or about 30% of the time.

As for the donors, each was a healthy bone marrow donor. CDR3 length: 16 residues. Germline CDR1 SGHTS, CDR2 YDEGEE. With 4 bases clipped from V and 5 bases from J, the junction kept 13 bases outside the gene matches. The chain is built from TRBV5-8 and TRBJ2-5, with TRBD1 identical over 8 bases. The sequencing sample was made of PBMCs. This receptor was identified in a man younger than 35 in good health and CMV-seronegative. This chain's CDR3 is CASSQDQGTGSETQYF. CDR3 coding DNA: TGTGCCAGCAGCCAAGATCAGGGGACAGGTAGCGAGACCCAGTACTTC. Variable domain in full (rest from reference TRBV5-8 and TRBJ2-5): EAGVTQSPTHLIKTRGQQATLRCSPISGHTSVYWYQQALGLGLQFLLWYDEGEERNRGNFPPRFSGRQFPNYSSELNVNALELEDSALYLCASSQDQGTGSETQYFGPGTRLLVL.